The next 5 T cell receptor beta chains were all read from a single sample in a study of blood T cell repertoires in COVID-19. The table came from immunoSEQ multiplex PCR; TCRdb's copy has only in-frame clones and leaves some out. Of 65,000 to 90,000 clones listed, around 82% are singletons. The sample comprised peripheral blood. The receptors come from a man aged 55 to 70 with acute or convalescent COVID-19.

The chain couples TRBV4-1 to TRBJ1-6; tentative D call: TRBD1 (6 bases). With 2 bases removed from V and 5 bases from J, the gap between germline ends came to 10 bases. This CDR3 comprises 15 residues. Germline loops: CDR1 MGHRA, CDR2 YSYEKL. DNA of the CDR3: TGCGCCAGCAGCCAAACCGGACAGAATAATTCACCCCTCCACTTT. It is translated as CASSQTGQNNSPLHF.

CDR3 DNA sequence: TGTGCCAGCGGACCACAGGGAGAATCACCCCTCCACTTT. It codes for CASGPQGESPLHF. The chain uses TRBV6-6 and TRBJ1-6; TRBD1 is a possible D gene (6 bases). The CDR3 covers 13 residues. Trimming removed 8 bases from V and 10 bases from J, with 15 bases in between. Germline V gene lookup returns CDR1 MNHNY and CDR2 SVGAGI (reference sequence).

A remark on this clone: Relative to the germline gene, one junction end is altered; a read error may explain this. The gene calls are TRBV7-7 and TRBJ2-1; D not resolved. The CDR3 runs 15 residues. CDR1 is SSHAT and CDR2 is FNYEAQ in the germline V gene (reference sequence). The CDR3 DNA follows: TGTGCTAGCAGCCCCACCGCGCGGCCTTACAATGAGCAGTTCTTC. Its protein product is CASSPTARPYNEQFF.

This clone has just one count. DNA of the CDR3: TGTGCCAGCAGTGAATATCGGGGGAGCGAGCAGTACTTC. It encodes CASSEYRGSEQYF. This chain connects TRBV6-1 to TRBJ2-7; weak D call: TRBD2 (6 bases). The V end was cut by 2 bases, the J end by 6 bases, with 11 bases between. The CDR3 loop spans 13 amino acids. Germline assignment: CDR1 MNHNS and CDR2 SASEGT.

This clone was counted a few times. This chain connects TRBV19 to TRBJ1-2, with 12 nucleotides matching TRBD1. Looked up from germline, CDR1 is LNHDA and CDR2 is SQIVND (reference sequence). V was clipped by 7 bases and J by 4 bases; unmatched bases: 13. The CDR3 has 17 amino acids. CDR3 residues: CASKSGTGGDRGYGYTF. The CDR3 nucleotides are TGTGCCAGTAAATCCGGGACAGGGGGCGATAGGGGCTATGGCTACACCTTC.